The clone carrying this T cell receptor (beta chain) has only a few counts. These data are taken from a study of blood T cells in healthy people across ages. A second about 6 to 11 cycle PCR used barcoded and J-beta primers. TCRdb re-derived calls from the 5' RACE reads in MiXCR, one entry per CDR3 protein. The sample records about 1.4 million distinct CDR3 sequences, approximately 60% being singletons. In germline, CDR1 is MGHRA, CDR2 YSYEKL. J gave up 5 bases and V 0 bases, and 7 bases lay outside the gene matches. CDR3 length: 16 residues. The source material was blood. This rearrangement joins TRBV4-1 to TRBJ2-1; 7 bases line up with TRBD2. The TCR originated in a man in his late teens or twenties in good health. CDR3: CASSQEGLVDNNEQFF. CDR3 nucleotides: TGCGCCAGCAGCCAAGAAGGACTAGTGGATAACAATGAGCAGTTCTTC.